Each of the 3 T cell receptor beta chains below was sequenced from the same sample in a study of human T cells and chemical hapten exposure (dated by TCRdb to about 2021). In light of the paper, this sample's time point label describes: pre-sensitization, week 0. This specimen's treatment or condition label, per the study, means: therapeutic diphenylcyclopropenone sensitization with weekly scalp DPC. To prepare the library, RACE was applied. Sequencing instrument: NextSeq 500. TCRdb reran the public reads through fastp at Q25 and MiXCR, keeping productive beta chains. Rows with a matching CDR3 protein are joined into one entry that keeps the most common DNA and genes. For this sample there are approximately 370,000 distinct CDR3 sequences; 5.5% appear just once. About 8.7% of the sample goes to the ten largest clones. The input for sequencing was whole blood, taken in connection with sensitization to the hapten diphenylcyclopropenone (DPC). All receptors derive from a woman under 30 with alopecia areata. Some clones in this sample may be carry-over from other donors' samples.

This clonotype was detected only a few times. This chain links TRBV7-3 with TRBJ1-1, with unresolved D. Germline V gene sequence: CDR1 SGHTA, CDR2 FQGTGA. V was clipped by 4 bases and J by 4 bases, with 13 bases between them. There are 14 residues in the CDR3. The chain's CDR3 is CASSSSRELTEAFF. In nucleotides, the CDR3 is TGTGCCAGCAGCTCAAGCCGGGAGCTCACTGAAGCTTTCTTT.

There are many counts of this clonotype. The chain links TRBV5-1 to TRBJ1-2; maybe TRBD1 (5 bases). Trimming took off 3 bases at V and 3 bases at J, with 21 bases between the two ends. The CDR3 length is 17 residues. CDR1 SGHRS and CDR2 YFSETQ come from the germline V gene. The CDR3 loop reads CASSSPTGSGTDYGYTF. The CDR3, as DNA: TGCGCCAGCAGCTCACCCACCGGTTCGGGGACGGACTATGGCTACACCTTC.

This clonotype showed up many times. The rearrangement joins TRBV25-1 to TRBJ1-6; no reliable D call. The CDR3 contains 18 residues. Germline values: CDR1 MGHDK, CDR2 SYGVNS. V dropped 2 bases and J dropped 10 bases, with 24 bases sitting between them. CDR3 amino acids: CASSEPPHDERPGSPLHF. DNA for the CDR3: TGTGCCAGCAGTGAACCCCCCCACGACGAACGGCCCGGGTCACCCCTCCACTTT. Full variable domain (outside the CDR3, taken from reference TRBV25-1 and TRBJ1-6): EADIYQTPRYLVIGTGKKITLECSQTMGHDKMYWYQQDPGMELHLIHYSYGVNSTEKGDLSSESTVSRIRTEHFPLTLESARPSHTSQYLCASSEPPHDERPGSPLHFGNGTRLTVT.